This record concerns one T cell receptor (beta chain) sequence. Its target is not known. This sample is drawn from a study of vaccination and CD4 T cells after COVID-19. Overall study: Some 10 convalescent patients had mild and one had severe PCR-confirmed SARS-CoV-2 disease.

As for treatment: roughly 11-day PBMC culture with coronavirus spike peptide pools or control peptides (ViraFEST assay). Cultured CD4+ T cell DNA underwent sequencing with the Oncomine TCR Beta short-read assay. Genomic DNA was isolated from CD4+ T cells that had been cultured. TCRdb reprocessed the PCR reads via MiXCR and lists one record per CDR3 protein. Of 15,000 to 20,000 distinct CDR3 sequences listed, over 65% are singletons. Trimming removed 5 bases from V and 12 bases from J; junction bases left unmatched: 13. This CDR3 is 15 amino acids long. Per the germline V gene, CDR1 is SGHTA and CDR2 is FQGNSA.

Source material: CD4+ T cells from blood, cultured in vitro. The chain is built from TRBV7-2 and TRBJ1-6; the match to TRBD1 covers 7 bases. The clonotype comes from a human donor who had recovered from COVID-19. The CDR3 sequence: CASSPNRTGPKPLHF. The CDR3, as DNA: TGTGCCAGCAGCCCAAACCGGACAGGACCAAAACCCCTCCACTTT.